The 8 T cell receptor beta chains presented below share a single source sample, sequenced in a study of cytomegalovirus exposure and HLA in healthy donors. The PCR employed 60 Vbeta primers together with 13 Jbeta primers. The table came from immunoSEQ multiplex PCR; TCRdb's copy has only in-frame clones and leaves some out. Here the sample spans 120,000 to 150,000 clones, around 77% being singletons. Sequenced material: PBMCs. All receptors derive from a woman aged 45-60 years in good health and CMV-seronegative.

The V gene is TRBV28, the J gene TRBJ1-1, with D perhaps TRBD1 (6 bases). With 6 bases removed from V and 1 base from J, the gap between germline ends came to 6 bases. The germline gives CDR1 MDHEN, CDR2 SYDVKM. CDR3 size: 12 residues. The CDR3, as DNA: TGTGCCAGCAGGGGGGCGAACACTGAAGCTTTCTTT. This sequence encodes CASRGANTEAFF.

This chain links TRBV9 with TRBJ1-2; D gene ambiguous. The CDR3 has 13 residues. From germline, CDR1 is SGDLS and CDR2 YYNGEE. V dropped 0 bases and J dropped 8 bases, with 11 bases sitting between them. The CDR3 loop is CASSVVEGYGYTF. The CDR3 DNA is TGTGCCAGCAGCGTAGTAGAGGGCTACGGCTACACCTTC.

This chain joins TRBV15 and TRBJ2-5; possibly TRBD2 for D (5 bases). With 0 bases removed from V and 5 bases from J, the gap between germline ends came to 13 bases. Germline CDR1 reads LNHNV; CDR2 reads YYDKDF (reference sequence). The CDR3 is 15 residues long. For the CDR3, the DNA is TGTGCCACCAGCAGAGATAGGACCCGGAGGGAGACCCAGTACTTC. This translates into CATSRDRTRRETQYF.

V gene TRBV6-1 combines with J gene TRBJ1-2; 7 bases fit TRBD1. The V gene end was trimmed by 0 bases and the J gene end by 4 bases; junction bases not matched to a gene: 8. CDR1 is MNHNS and CDR2 is SASEGT in the germline V gene. The CDR3 runs 16 residues. The CDR3 region is CASSEAQGQAGYGYTF. DNA for the CDR3: TGTGCCAGCAGTGAAGCCCAAGGACAGGCGGGCTATGGCTACACCTTC.

The chain joins TRBV27 to TRBJ2-3, with D possibly being TRBD1 (5 bases). This CDR3 has 15 residues. The V gene lost 6 bases and the J gene lost 0 bases, with 13 bases spanning the gap. Germline V gives CDR1 MNHEY, CDR2 SMNVEV (reference sequence). The DNA of the CDR3 is TGTGCCAGCAGCCACTCAGGGTTTAGCACAGATACGCAGTATTTT. This translates into CASSHSGFSTDTQYF.

V usage is TRBV4-2 and J usage is TRBJ1-2, with TRBD1 identical over 9 bases. Per the germline V gene, CDR1 is LGHNA and CDR2 is YNFKEQ. The V gene end was trimmed by 0 bases and the J gene end by 6 bases; junction bases not matched to a gene: 5. The CDR3 has 15 residues. As DNA, the CDR3 is TGTGCCAGCAGCCAAGATCTGAGGACAGGGGATGGCTACACCTTC. This translates into CASSQDLRTGDGYTF.

The V and J genes are TRBV5-5 and TRBJ2-5; D possibly corresponds to TRBD2 (5 bases). CDR3 size: 15 residues. Trimming took 2 bases from V and 4 from J, leaving 15 bases between them. Per germline, CDR1 SGHKS and CDR2 YYEKEE (reference sequence). CDR3: CASSFGRARGETQYF. The CDR3 DNA reads as TGTGCCAGCAGCTTCGGTCGCGCTCGGGGAGAGACCCAGTACTTC.

This rearrangement joins TRBV6-1 to TRBJ1-1; D might be TRBD1 (5 bases). The germline V gene has CDR1 MNHNS and CDR2 SASEGT. The V and J ends lost 6 bases and 1 base respectively, with 12 bases between them. This CDR3 is 14 amino acids long. The CDR3 region has the DNA TGTGCCAGCAGGTCGGGCAGGGAGAACACTGAAGCTTTCTTT. Amino acids: CASRSGRENTEAFF.